This T cell receptor beta chain was recovered during a study of beta chain features in type 1 diabetes. The investigators reverse transcribed all of the isolated RNA, so they sequenced expressed TCRB transcripts. Sequenced by immunoSEQ multiplex PCR; TCRdb stores in-frame clones only, minus some. The data show almost 350,000 clones, 15% to 20% seen once. The CDR3 totals 15 residues. V lost 2 bases to trimming and J lost 5 bases, with 18 bases between them. Germline CDR1 reads GTSNPN; CDR2 reads SVGIG (reference sequence). Purities in excess of 95% were seen in all sorted populations. This clone appeared a few times.

The V call is TRBV30, the J call TRBJ1-1, with D perhaps matching TRBD1 (5 bases). This receptor was taken from a young woman in good health. The sample comprised naive CD4+ T cells from blood. CDR3 sequence reads: CAWSPLRSGGTEAFF. CDR3 nucleotide sequence: TGTGCCTGGAGTCCTCTAAGGTCGGGGGGAACTGAAGCTTTCTTT.